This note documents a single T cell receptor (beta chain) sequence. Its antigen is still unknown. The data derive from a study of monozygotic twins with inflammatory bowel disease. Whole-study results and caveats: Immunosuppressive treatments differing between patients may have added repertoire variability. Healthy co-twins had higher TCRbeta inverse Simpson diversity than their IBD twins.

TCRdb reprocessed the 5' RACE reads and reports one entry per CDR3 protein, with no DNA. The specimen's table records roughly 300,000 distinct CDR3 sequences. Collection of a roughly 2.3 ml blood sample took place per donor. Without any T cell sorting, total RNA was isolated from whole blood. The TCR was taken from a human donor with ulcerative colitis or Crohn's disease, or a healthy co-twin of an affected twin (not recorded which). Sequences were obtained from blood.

The CDR3 sequence: CASRPGTSGNTIYF. The chain couples TRBV11-2 to TRBJ1-3; the TCRdb D gene call, TRBD1, has no DNA to confirm it. The CDR3 contains 14 residues. Per the germline V gene, CDR1 is SGHAT and CDR2 is FQNNGV.